The 19 T cell receptor beta chains below all came from one sample that was sequenced in a study of T-cell reconstitution after alpha-beta-depleted transplantation in children. Preparation of the TCRbeta library involved a method that used unique molecular identifiers. MiXCR, applied by TCRdb to the PCR reads, yields one record per CDR3 protein. The sample records roughly 400,000 distinct CDR3 sequences, about a fifth being singletons. This sample comprised PBMCs from the stem cell graft donor, obtained from the stem cell graft. The receptors stem from a human donor who donated a stem cell graft to a child with acute myeloid leukemia.

This chain links TRBV20-1 with TRBJ2-1, with 7 bases identical to TRBD2. Germline CDR1 is DFQATT and CDR2 is SNEGSKA (reference sequence). The CDR3 contains 14 residues. The ends lost 3 bases at V and 9 bases at J; junction bases unmatched: 11. CDR3 sequence: CSASPLAEEGEQFF. The CDR3 DNA follows: TGCAGTGCTAGCCCGCTAGCGGAGGAGGGTGAGCAGTTCTTC.

Ten or more counts support this clonotype. The gene calls are TRBV29-1 and TRBJ1-1; no definite D call. Trimming removed 0 bases from V and 6 bases from J, with 5 bases in between. The length of the CDR3 is 11 residues. CDR1 is SQVTM, CDR2 ANQGSEA, per germline. CDR3 protein: CSVEEGAEAFF. The DNA of the CDR3 is TGCAGCGTTGAAGAAGGAGCTGAAGCTTTCTTT.

This clonotype was seen more than once but under ten times. The J gene is TRBJ2-7, the V gene TRBV18, with 9 positions matching TRBD2. The length of the CDR3 is 16 residues. Germline V lookup: CDR1 KGHSH, CDR2 LQKENI. The V gene end was trimmed by 0 bases and the J gene end by 5 bases; junction bases not matched to a gene: 8. This CDR3 reads CASSPPGLAWGDEQYF. In DNA, the CDR3 is TGTGCCAGCTCACCACCGGGACTAGCATGGGGGGACGAGCAGTACTTC. The complete variable domain, with remaining parts taken from reference TRBV18 and TRBJ2-7, reads NAGVMQNPRHLVRRRGQEARLRCSPMKGHSHVYWYRQLPEEGLKFMVYLQKENIIDESGMPKERFSAEFPKEGPSILRIQQVVRGDSAAYFCASSPPGLAWGDEQYFGPGTRLTVT.

The V gene is TRBV10-3, the J gene TRBJ2-1; 10 bases align to TRBD2. Trimming removed 5 bases from V and 3 bases from J; junction bases left unmatched: 7. The length of the CDR3 is 16 residues. Per germline, CDR1 ENHRY and CDR2 SYGVKD. CDR3 sequence reads: CAISKGGLADYNEQFF. CDR3 in DNA: TGTGCCATCAGTAAGGGCGGACTAGCGGACTACAATGAGCAGTTCTTC.

This clonotype was detected a few times. V gene TRBV7-2 combines with J gene TRBJ2-5; D may be TRBD1 (7 bases). The CDR3 consists of 15 residues. Germline CDR1 SGHTA, CDR2 FQGNSA. V was trimmed by 6 bases and J by 2 bases, leaving 16 bases between them. As DNA, the CDR3 is TGTGCCAGCAGGCTGACAGGGACTCCTCAAGAGACCCAGTACTTC. It translates to CASRLTGTPQETQYF.

This clonotype was seen a handful of times. The V gene is TRBV29-1, the J gene TRBJ2-3; a weak D match, TRBD1 (5 bases). The CDR3 runs to 12 residues. Germline V gene data show CDR1 as SQVTM and CDR2 as ANQGSEA. The ends were cut back, 4 bases at V and 4 bases at J, with 9 bases in the middle. The CDR3 sequence is CSVARVADTQYF. DNA of the CDR3: TGCAGCGTTGCCAGGGTAGCAGATACGCAGTATTTT.

This chain uses TRBV20-1 with TRBJ2-1; TRBD2 is a possible D gene (6 bases). The length of the CDR3 is 16 residues. The germline CDR1 and CDR2 sequences are DFQATT and SNEGSKA (reference sequence). V was shortened by 6 bases and J by 0 bases, with 18 bases between the two germline ends. The CDR3 nucleotides are TGCAGTGCGACTACCGGGGGAAAAAGCTCCTACAATGAGCAGTTCTTC. It encodes CSATTGGKSSYNEQFF.

The V call is TRBV12-3 or TRBV12-4, the J call TRBJ2-5; TRBD2 matches 10 bases. The ends lost 1 base at V and 4 bases at J; junction bases unmatched: 6. The CDR3 runs 16 residues. The CDR3 loop is CASSLGVAGGGETQYF. The CDR3 nucleotides read TGTGCCAGCAGTTTAGGGGTAGCGGGAGGTGGAGAGACCCAGTACTTC.

In this sample, this clonotype turned up a few times. The chain links TRBV12-3 or TRBV12-4 to TRBJ1-4, with 8 bases fitting TRBD1. This CDR3 is built from 14 residues. The V segment lost 4 bases and the J segment 6 bases; nucleotides outside the gene matches: 4. This CDR3 is CASSYRTGYEKLFF. CDR3 coding DNA: TGTGCCAGCAGTTACAGGACAGGGTATGAAAAACTGTTTTTT.

This chain links TRBV29-1 with TRBJ2-7, with a possible D match to TRBD2 (6 bases). With 2 bases removed from V and 5 bases from J, the gap between germline ends came to 13 bases. The germline V gene encodes CDR1 SQVTM and CDR2 ANQGSEA. The CDR3 has 13 amino acids. As DNA, the CDR3 is TGCAGCGTTGAACCCCGGGGGATCAACGAGCAGTACTTC. This encodes CSVEPRGINEQYF.

This clonotype was observed a few times. In DNA, the CDR3 is TGTGCCACCAGTGATTTTACAAAGGCTGAAGGTAATGAGCAGTTCTTC. It is translated as CATSDFTKAEGNEQFF. The chain recombines TRBV24-1 with TRBJ2-1; no reliable D call. Trimming shortened V by 1 base and J by 7 bases, and 16 bases separated the two germline ends. CDR1 and CDR2 from the germline V gene are KGHDR and SFDVKD. The CDR3 runs 16 residues.

The rearrangement uses TRBV30 and TRBJ2-7, with 14 bases aligning to TRBD2. The CDR3 is 16 amino acids. The germline V gene encodes CDR1 GTSNPN and CDR2 SVGIG (reference sequence). The trim removed 2 bases at V and 2 bases at J, leaving 5 bases unmatched. DNA of the CDR3: TGTGCCTGGAGTCCGGGACTAGCGGGAGTAACCTACGAGCAGTACTTC. It yields the protein CAWSPGLAGVTYEQYF.

This clonotype was detected a few times. This chain connects TRBV12-3 or TRBV12-4 to TRBJ1-5; D remains ambiguous. V lost 6 bases and J lost 0, with 18 bases in between. The CDR3 spans 17 residues. The CDR3 DNA is TGTGCCAGCAGCCTAAGACGGTCTCTTAATAGCAATCAGCCCCAGCATTTT. This encodes CASSLRRSLNSNQPQHF.

The J gene is TRBJ2-1, the V gene TRBV24-1; the D is unclear. V lost 6 bases and J 4 bases, leaving 9 bases between the germline ends. Germline CDR1 is KGHDR and CDR2 is SFDVKD. The CDR3 loop spans 13 amino acids. The CDR3 coding sequence is TGTGCCACCAGTAGGGTCCTATACAATGAGCAGTTCTTC. This gives the protein CATSRVLYNEQFF.

This clonotype was seen only a few times. The chain recombines TRBV5-1 with TRBJ2-2, with D tentatively TRBD2 (5 bases). Germline CDR1 SGHRS, CDR2 YFSETQ. Deletions cut 2 bases from V and 4 bases from J, with 12 bases between. This CDR3 spans 15 amino acids. The CDR3 nucleotides are TGCGCCAGCAGCTTCGAAGGAGGACGCACCGGGGAGCTGTTTTTT. Translating gives CASSFEGGRTGELFF.

The chain carries TRBV6-1 and TRBJ2-7; D possibly corresponds to TRBD2 (6 bases). Trimming left V 6 bases short and J 2 bases short, with 14 bases between. CDR1 MNHNS and CDR2 SASEGT come from the germline V gene. The CDR3 has 14 amino acids. CDR3 bases: TGTGCCAGCAGCCCCCCGGGGGAGGCCTACGAGCAGTACTTC. This sequence encodes CASSPPGEAYEQYF.

The table lists this clonotype with a few counts. The V call is TRBV20-1, the J call TRBJ2-7, with 7 bases that match TRBD1. This CDR3 has 12 amino acids. Germline loops: CDR1 DFQATT, CDR2 SNEGSKA (reference sequence). V shed 5 bases, J shed 9 bases, and the junction held 10 bases outside the gene matches. The CDR3 loop reads CSASDRVFAQYF. Written as DNA, the CDR3 is TGCAGTGCTTCTGACAGGGTCTTCGCGCAGTACTTC.

This clonotype has a count of ten or more. The CDR3 DNA reads as TGCAGTGCTCTAGCGGGAATCTCCTACAATGAGCAGTTCTTC. Amino acids: CSALAGISYNEQFF. This rearrangement joins TRBV20-1 to TRBJ2-1; 9 bases fit TRBD2. The V gene's germline CDR1 is DFQATT and CDR2 SNEGSKA (reference sequence). With 5 bases clipped from V and 0 bases from J, the junction kept 2 bases outside the gene matches. The CDR3 contains 14 residues.

This clonotype was picked up a small number of times. The rearrangement joins TRBV6-6 to TRBJ2-7, with 7 bases that match TRBD1. J gave up 5 bases and V 6 bases, and 4 bases lay outside the gene matches. Germline V gene sequence: CDR1 MNHNY, CDR2 SVGAGI (reference sequence). CDR3 length equals 12 residues. The CDR3 sequence is CASRTDRDEQYF. In DNA form, the CDR3 reads TGTGCCAGCAGAACCGACAGGGACGAGCAGTACTTC.